This TCR beta chain was identified during a study of T-cell memory formation after mild COVID-19. Germline V gene lookup returns CDR1 SGHAT and CDR2 FQNNGV. V shed 6 bases and J 7 bases; nucleotides not matched to a gene: 9. The CDR3 has 15 residues. This clonotype was detected only a few times. TCRdb itself ran the 5' RACE reads through MiXCR, one entry per CDR3 protein. This table holds 250,000 to 350,000 distinct CDR3 sequences, under 20% found once. The chain uses TRBV11-2 and TRBJ2-1; TRBD1 matches 10 bases. Specimen: PBMCs or a T cell subset sorted from them (not recorded which). The TCR originated in a man between 18 and 29 years old who had mild COVID-19 (a few samples of this study predate the infection). Cell type and time point are not known. The DNA for the CDR3 is TGTGCCAGCAGGCGAGGACAGGGGGGTCGTAATGAGCAGTTCTTC. Translated: CASRRGQGGRNEQFF. The full variable domain, in which reference TRBV11-2 and TRBJ2-1 provide the parts outside the CDR3, is EAGVAQSPRYKIIEKRQSVAFWCNPISGHATLYWYQQILGQGPKLLIQFQNNGVVDDSQLPKDRFSAERLKGVDSTLKIQPAKLEDSAVYLCASRRGQGGRNEQFFGPGTRLTVL.